There are a few counts of the clone carrying this T cell receptor beta chain. The data belong to a study of cytomegalovirus exposure and HLA in healthy donors. Sequencing was performed with immunoSEQ multiplex PCR; in TCRdb, only in-frame clones are kept and a portion is missing. The sample has approximately 140,000 clones; 80% to 90% are singletons. Sequencing was done on a sample of PBMCs. The receptor's source is a woman in her twenties or thirties in good health and CMV-seronegative.

This CDR3 is CASGYRWGGEKLFF. In DNA form, the CDR3 reads TGCGCCAGCGGATACAGGTGGGGGGGTGAAAAACTGTTTTTT. V usage is TRBV4-1 and J usage is TRBJ1-4; D is possibly TRBD1 (5 bases). Between the trimmed V and J ends, which lost 8 bases and 7 bases, there was a span of 17 bases. The length of the CDR3 is 14 residues. The germline V gene has CDR1 MGHRA and CDR2 YSYEKL.